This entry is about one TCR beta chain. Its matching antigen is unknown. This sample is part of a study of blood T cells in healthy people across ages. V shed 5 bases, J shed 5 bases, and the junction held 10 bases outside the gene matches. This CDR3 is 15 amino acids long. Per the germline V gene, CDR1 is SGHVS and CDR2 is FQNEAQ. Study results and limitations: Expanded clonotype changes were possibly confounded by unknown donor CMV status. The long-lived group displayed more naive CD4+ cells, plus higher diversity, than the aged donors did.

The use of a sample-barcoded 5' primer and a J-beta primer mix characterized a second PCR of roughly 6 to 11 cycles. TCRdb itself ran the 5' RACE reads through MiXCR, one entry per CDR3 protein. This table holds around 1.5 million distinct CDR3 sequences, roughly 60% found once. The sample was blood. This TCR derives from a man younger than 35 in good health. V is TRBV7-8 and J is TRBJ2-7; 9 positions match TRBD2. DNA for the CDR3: TGTGCCAGCAGCGCCTCTGCGGGGGGGGCCAACGAGCAGTACTTC. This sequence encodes CASSASAGGANEQYF.